The sequence of this TCR beta chain was determined in a study of beta chain features in type 1 diabetes. Across the whole study: Across every sample, about 100 million sorted cells were examined in total. Study-wide findings and caveats: When Type 1 diabetes patients were examined, their TCRB CDR3s proved moderately but significantly shorter in all four CD4+ subsets. In patients and controls equally, PCR might favor templates that are shorter. The study found fewer insertions and more deletions at VDJ junctions in type 1 diabetes patients.

Expressed TCRB transcripts were sequenced because the entire RNA isolate underwent reverse transcription. Measured with immunoSEQ multiplex PCR; TCRdb has only the in-frame clones, and not every one. The sample has some 110,000 clones; 15% to 20% are singletons. This clone came up a few times. Its antigen remains unidentified. Looked up from germline, CDR1 is GTSNPN and CDR2 is SVGIG (reference sequence). V was pared by 3 bases and J by 4 bases, with 12 bases between. This CDR3 is 14 amino acids long. The sequenced sample consisted of central memory CD4+ T cells from blood. The rearrangement joins TRBV30 to TRBJ1-4; perhaps TRBD1 as D (5 bases). The clonotype comes from a man aged 25-40 years with type 1 diabetes. CDR3 region: CAWRTPGGNEKLFF. Written as DNA, the CDR3 is TGTGCCTGGAGAACCCCCGGGGGTAATGAAAAACTGTTTTTT. The full variable domain, with the rest looked up from reference TRBV30 and TRBJ1-4, is SQTIHQWPATLVQPVGSPLSLECTVEGTSNPNLYWYRQAAGRGLQLLFYSVGIGQISSEVPQNLSASRPQDRQFILSSKKLLLSDSGFYLCAWRTPGGNEKLFFGSGTQLSVL.